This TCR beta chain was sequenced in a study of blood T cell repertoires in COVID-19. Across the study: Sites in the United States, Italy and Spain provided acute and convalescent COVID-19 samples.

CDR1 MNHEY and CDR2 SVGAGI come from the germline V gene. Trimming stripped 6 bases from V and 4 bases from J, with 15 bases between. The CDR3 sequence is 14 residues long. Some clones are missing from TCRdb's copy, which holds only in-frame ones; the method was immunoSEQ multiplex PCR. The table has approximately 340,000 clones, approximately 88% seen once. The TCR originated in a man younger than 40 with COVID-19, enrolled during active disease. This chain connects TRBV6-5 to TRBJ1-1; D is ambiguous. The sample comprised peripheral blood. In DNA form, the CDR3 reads TGTGCCAGCAGGCATAAGGGTAGCGGCACTGAAGCTTTCTTT. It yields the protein CASRHKGSGTEAFF.